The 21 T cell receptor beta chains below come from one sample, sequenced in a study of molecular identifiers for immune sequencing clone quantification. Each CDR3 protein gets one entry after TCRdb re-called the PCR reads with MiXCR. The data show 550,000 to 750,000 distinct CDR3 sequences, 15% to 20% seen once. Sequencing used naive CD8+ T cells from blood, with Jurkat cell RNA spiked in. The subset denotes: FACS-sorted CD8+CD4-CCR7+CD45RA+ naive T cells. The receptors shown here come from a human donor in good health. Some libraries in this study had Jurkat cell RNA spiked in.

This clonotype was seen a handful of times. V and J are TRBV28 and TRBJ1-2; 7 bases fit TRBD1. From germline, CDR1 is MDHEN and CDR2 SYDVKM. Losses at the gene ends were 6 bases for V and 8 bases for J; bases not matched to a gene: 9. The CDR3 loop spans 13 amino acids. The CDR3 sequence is CASSPPGQLGYTF. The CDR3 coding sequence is TGTGCCAGCAGCCCCCCGGGACAGCTAGGCTACACCTTC.

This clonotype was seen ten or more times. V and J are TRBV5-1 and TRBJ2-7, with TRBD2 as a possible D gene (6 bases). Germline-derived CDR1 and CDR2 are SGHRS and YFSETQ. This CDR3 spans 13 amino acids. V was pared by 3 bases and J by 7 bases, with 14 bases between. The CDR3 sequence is CASSWGTSREQYF. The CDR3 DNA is TGCGCCAGCAGCTGGGGGACTTCTCGGGAGCAGTACTTC. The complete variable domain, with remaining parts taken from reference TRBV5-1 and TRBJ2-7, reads KAGVTQTPRYLIKTRGQQVTLSCSPISGHRSVSWYQQTPGQGLQFLFEYFSETQRNKGNFPGRFSGRQFSNSRSEMNVSTLELGDSALYLCASSWGTSREQYFGPGTRLTVT.

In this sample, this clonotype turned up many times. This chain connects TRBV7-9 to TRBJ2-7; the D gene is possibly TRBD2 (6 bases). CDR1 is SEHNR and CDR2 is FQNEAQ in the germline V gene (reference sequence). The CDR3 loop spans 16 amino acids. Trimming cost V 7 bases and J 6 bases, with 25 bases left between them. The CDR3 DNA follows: TGTGCCAGCACCCCCAGGGTGGCCGGGAGTAGTTTCGAGCAGTACTTC. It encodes CASTPRVAGSSFEQYF.

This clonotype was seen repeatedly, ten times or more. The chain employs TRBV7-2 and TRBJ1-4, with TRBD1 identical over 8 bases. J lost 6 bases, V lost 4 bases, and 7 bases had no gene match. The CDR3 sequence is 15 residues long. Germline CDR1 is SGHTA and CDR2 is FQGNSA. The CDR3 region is CASSSAGTGYEKLFF. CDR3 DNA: TGTGCCAGCAGCTCTGCCGGGACAGGCTATGAAAAACTGTTTTTT. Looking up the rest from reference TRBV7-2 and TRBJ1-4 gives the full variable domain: GAGVSQSPSNKVTEKGKDVELRCDPISGHTALYWYRQSLGQGLEFLIYFQGNSAPDKSGLPSDRFSAERTGGSVSTLTIQRTQQEDSAVYLCASSSAGTGYEKLFFGSGTQLSVL.

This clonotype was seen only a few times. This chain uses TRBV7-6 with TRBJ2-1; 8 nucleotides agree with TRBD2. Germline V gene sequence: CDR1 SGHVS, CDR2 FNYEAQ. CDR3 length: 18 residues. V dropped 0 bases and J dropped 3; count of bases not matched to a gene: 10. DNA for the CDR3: TGTGCCAGCAGCTTAGCTTACGTAGCGGGAATTAGCTACAATGAGCAGTTCTTC. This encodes CASSLAYVAGISYNEQFF.

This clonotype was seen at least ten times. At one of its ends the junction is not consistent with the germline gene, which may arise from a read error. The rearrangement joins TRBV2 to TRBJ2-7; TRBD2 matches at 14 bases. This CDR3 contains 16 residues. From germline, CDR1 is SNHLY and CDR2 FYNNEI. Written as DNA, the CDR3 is TGTGCCAGCAGTGAGAGCGGGGGGACTAGCGGGGGCCCCAGTAGTTTC. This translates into CASSESGGTSGGPSSF.

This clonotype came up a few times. CDR3 nucleotides: TGTGCCAGCAGCTTACGGGAGACCTACGAGCAGTACTTC. Translated, it gives CASSLRETYEQYF. This chain links TRBV11-2 with TRBJ2-7, with D perhaps matching TRBD2 (6 bases). The germline V gene encodes CDR1 SGHAT and CDR2 FQNNGV. The CDR3 has 13 amino acids. Between the trimmed V and J ends, which lost 2 bases and 2 bases, there was a span of 7 bases.

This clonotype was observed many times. The CDR3 DNA reads TGTGCCAGCATTTCTCGATCTAAAAGACAGGTGGGGGATACGCAGTATTTT. Translation: CASISRSKRQVGDTQYF. The chain has TRBV6-5 and TRBJ2-3; tentative D call: TRBD1 (6 bases). Germline V gene data show CDR1 as MNHEY and CDR2 as SVGAGI. The CDR3 is 17 amino acids. V was trimmed by 7 bases and J by 6 bases, leaving 26 bases between them.

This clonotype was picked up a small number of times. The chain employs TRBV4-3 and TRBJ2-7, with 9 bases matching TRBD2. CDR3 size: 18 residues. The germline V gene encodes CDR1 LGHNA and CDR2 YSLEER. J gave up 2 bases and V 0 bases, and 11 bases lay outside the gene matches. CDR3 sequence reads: CASSQDLVAGELAYEQYF. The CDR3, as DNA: TGCGCCAGCAGCCAAGATCTGGTAGCGGGGGAACTCGCCTACGAGCAGTACTTC.

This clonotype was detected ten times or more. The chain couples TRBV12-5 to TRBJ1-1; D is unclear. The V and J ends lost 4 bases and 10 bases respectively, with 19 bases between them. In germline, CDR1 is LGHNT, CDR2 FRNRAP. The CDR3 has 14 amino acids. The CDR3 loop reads CASGSSPPEVVAFF. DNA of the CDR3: TGTGCTAGTGGTTCCTCCCCCCCCGAGGTGGTAGCTTTCTTT. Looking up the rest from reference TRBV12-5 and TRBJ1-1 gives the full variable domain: DARVTQTPRHKVTEMGQEVTMRCQPILGHNTVFWYRQTMMQGLELLAYFRNRAPLDDSGMPKDRFSAEMPDATLATLKIQPSEPRDSAVYFCASGSSPPEVVAFFGQGTRLTVV.

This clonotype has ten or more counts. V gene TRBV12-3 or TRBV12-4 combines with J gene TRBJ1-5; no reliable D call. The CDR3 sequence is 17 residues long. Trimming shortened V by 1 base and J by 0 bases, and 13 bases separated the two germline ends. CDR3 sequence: CASSLDLGTYSNQPQHF. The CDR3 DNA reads TGTGCCAGCAGTTTAGATTTAGGAACATATAGCAATCAGCCCCAGCATTTT.

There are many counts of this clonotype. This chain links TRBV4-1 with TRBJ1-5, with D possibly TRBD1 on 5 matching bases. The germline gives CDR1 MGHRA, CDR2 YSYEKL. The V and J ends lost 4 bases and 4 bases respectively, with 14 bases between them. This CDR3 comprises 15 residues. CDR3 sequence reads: CASSLHGTVNQPQHF. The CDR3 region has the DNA TGCGCCAGCAGCCTTCACGGGACTGTGAATCAGCCCCAGCATTTT.

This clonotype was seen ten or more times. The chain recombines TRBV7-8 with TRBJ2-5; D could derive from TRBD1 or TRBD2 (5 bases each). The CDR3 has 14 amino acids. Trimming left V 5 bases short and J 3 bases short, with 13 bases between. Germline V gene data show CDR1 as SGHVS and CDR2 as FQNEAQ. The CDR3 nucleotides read TGTGCCAGCAGCCTCAATGGGGGAGAAGAGACCCAGTACTTC. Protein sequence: CASSLNGGEETQYF.

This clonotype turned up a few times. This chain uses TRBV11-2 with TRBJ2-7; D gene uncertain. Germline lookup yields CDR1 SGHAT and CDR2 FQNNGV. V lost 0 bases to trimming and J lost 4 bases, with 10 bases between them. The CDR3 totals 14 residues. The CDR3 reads CASSLEVGPYEQYF. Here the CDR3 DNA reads TGTGCCAGCAGCTTAGAGGTAGGGCCGTACGAGCAGTACTTC.

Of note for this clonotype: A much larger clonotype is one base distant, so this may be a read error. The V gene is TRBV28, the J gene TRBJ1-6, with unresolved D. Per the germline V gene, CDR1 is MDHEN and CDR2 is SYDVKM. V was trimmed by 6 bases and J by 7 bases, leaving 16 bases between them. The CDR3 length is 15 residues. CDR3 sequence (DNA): TGTGCCAGCAGCCCCGTCGGGGATGGGAATTCACCCCTCCACTTT. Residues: CASSPVGDGNSPLHF.

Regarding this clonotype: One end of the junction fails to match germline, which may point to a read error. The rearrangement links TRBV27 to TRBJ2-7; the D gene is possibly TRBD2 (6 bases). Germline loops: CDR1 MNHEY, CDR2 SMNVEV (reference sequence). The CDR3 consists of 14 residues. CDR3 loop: CASSWRGDSYERYF. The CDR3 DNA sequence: TGTGCCAGCAGTTGGAGAGGGGACTCCTACGAGCGGTACTTC.

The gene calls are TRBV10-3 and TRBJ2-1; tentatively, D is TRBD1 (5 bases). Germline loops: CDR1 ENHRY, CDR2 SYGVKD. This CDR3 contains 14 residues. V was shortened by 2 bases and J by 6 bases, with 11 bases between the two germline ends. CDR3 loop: CAISEITGSNEQFF. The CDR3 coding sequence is TGTGCCATCAGTGAGATTACAGGTAGCAATGAGCAGTTCTTC.

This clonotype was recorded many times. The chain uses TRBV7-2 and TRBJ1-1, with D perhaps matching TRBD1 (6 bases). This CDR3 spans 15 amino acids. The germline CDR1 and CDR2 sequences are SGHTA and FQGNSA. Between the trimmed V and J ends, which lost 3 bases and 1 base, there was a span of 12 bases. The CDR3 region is CASSLAQGQNTEAFF. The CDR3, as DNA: TGTGCCAGCAGCTTGGCCCAGGGGCAGAACACTGAAGCTTTCTTT.

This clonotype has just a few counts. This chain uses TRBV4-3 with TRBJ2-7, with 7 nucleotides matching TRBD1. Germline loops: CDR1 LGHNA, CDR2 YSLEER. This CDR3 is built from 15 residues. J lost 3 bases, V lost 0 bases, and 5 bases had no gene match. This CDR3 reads CASSQERGPGYEQYF. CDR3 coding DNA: TGCGCCAGCAGCCAAGAGAGGGGGCCAGGCTACGAGCAGTACTTC.

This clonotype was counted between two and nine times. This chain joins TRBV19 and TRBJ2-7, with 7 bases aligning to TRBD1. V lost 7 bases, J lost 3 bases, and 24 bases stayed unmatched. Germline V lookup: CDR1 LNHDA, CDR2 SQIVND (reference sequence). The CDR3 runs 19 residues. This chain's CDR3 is CASNPIYIGGTGEVYEQYF. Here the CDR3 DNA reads TGTGCCAGTAACCCAATATATATTGGGGGAACAGGGGAAGTCTACGAGCAGTACTTC.

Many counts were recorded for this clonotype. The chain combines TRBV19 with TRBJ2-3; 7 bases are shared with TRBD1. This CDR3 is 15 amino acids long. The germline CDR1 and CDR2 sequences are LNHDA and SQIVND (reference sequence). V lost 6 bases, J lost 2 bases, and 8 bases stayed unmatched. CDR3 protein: CASSGTASSTDTQYF. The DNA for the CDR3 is TGTGCCAGTAGCGGGACAGCTTCCTCCACAGATACGCAGTATTTT.